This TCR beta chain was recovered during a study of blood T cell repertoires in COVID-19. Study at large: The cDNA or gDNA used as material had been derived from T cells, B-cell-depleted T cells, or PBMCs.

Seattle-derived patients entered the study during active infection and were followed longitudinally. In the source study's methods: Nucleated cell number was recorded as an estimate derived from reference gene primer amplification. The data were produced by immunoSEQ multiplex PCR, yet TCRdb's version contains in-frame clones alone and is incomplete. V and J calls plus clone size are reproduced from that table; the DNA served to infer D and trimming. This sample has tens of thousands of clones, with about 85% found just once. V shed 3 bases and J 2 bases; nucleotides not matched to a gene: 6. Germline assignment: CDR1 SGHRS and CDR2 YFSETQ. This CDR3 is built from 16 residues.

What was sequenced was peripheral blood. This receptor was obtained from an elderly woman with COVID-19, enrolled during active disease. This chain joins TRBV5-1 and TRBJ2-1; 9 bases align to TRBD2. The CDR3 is CASSYIAGAPYNEQFF. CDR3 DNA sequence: TGCGCCAGCAGCTATATAGCGGGGGCCCCCTACAATGAGCAGTTCTTC.